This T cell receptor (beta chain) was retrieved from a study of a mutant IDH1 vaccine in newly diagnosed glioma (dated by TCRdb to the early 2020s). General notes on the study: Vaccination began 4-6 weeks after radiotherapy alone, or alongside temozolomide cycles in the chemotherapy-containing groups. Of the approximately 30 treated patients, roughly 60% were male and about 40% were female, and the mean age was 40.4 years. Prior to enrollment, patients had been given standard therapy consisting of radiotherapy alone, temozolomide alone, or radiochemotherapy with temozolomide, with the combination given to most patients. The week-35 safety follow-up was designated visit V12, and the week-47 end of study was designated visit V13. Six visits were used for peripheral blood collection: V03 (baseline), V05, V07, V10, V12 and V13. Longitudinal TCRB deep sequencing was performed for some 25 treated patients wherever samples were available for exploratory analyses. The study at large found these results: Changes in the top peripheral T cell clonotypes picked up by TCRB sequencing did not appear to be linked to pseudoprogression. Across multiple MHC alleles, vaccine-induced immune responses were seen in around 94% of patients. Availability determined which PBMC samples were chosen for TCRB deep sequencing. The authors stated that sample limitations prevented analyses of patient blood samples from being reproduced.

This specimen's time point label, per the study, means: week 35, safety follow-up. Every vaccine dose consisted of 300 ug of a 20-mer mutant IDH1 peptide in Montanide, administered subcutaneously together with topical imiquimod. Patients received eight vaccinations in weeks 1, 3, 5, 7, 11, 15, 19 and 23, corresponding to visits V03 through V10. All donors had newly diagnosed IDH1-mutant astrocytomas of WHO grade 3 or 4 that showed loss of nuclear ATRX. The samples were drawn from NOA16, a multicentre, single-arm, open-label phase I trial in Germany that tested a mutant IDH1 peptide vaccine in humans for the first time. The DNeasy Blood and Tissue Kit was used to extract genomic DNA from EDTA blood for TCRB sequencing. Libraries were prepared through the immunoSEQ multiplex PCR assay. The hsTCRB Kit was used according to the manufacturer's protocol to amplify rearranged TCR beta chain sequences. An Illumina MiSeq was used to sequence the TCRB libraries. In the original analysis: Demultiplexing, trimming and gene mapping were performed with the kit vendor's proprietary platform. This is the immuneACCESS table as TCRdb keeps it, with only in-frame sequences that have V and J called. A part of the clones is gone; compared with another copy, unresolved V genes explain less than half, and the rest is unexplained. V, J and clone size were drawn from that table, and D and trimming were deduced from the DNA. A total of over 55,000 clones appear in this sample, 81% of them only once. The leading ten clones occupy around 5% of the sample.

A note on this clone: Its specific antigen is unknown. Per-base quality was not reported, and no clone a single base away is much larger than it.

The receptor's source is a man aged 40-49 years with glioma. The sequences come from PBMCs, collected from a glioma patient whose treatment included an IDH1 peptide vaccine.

The CDR3 in this case is CASSSRKGSGFYEQYF. The sequenced DNA: TGTGCCAGCAGCTCCAGGAAGGGGTCTGGCTTCTACGAGCAGTACTTC. The sequence links TRBV7-2 to TRBJ2-7; possibly the D gene is TRBD1, per 5 matching bases. Counted from cysteine to phenylalanine, this CDR3 has 16 amino acids. Left in the record is the CDR3 DNA by itself, 48 bases read in frame from the first base. The germline V gene specifies SGHTA as CDR1 and FQGNSA as CDR2. The V end loses 4 bases and the J end loses 3 bases, and a stretch of 19 bases separates them.